This T cell receptor (beta chain) was identified during a study of identifying expanded T cells in peripheral blood. Generated by immunoSEQ multiplex PCR, the TCRdb table keeps only in-frame clones and is missing some. Of under 95,000 clones listed, approximately 90% are singletons. The CDR3 consists of 15 residues. Turning to this clone: Its antigen remains unidentified.

Study outcomes and limitations: Approximately two-week clone count variance significantly increased as total template count grew. Over approximately two and four weeks, about 17 and 20 clones changed, versus roughly 1.1 between replicates.

Collection occurred without any documented infections or immune events in donors. The sequenced sample consisted of blood. The chain is built from TRBV21-1 and TRBJ2-3. TRBV21-1 is classified as a pseudogene. This clonotype was obtained from a person aged 18-70 years in good health. Here the CDR3 DNA reads TGTGCCAGCAGATCCGACCGAGTTGGCACAGATACGCAGTATTTT. Its translation: CASRSDRVGTDTQYF.